Listed below are T cell receptor beta chains from one sample, sequenced in a study of T cells after posttransplantation cyclophosphamide. Assay: immunoSEQ multiplex PCR; the TCRdb copy retains only in-frame clones and omits some. The repertoire holds some 64,000 clones, 93% seen once, with roughly 2.9% in the top ten. The specimen was PBMCs. The receptors were sampled from a young woman in good health and a related stem cell transplant donor. CDR3s include the opening cysteine and the closing phenylalanine or tryptophan. A D gene is named only where the DNA matches it firmly. Part of the rows lack a size; the others show once, few, many or a class for expanded clones.

cdr3_aa: CASSLMGGAEAFF
cdr3_nt: TGTGCCAGCAGCTTAATGGGGGGGGCTGAAGCTTTCTTT
v_call: TRBV7-3
d_call: NA
clone_size: many
j_call: TRBJ1-1

cdr3_aa: CASSERQGRDGYTF
cdr3_nt: TGTGCCAGCAGTGAACGGCAGGGTAGAGATGGCTACACCTTC
v_call: TRBV6-1
d_call: NA
clone_size: NA
j_call: TRBJ1-2

cdr3_aa: CASRLGQGYYERYF
cdr3_nt: TGTGCCAGCAGGCTCGGACAGGGATACTACGAGCGGTACTTC
v_call: TRBV6-6
d_call: TRBD1
clone_size: NA
j_call: TRBJ2-7

cdr3_aa: CASSYSRDRVGDTQYF
cdr3_nt: TGCGCCAGCAGCTACTCCCGGGACAGGGTAGGAGATACGCAGTATTTT
v_call: TRBV4-3
d_call: TRBD1
clone_size: NA
j_call: TRBJ2-3

cdr3_aa: CASSRDRVYGYTF
cdr3_nt: TGTGCCAGCAGCCGGGACAGGGTGTATGGCTACACCTTC
v_call: TRBV6-6
d_call: TRBD1
clone_size: NA
j_call: TRBJ1-2

cdr3_aa: CASSFEKGRGEQYF
cdr3_nt: TGCGCCAGCAGCTTCGAGAAGGGGAGAGGCGAGCAGTACTTC
v_call: TRBV4-3
d_call: NA
clone_size: NA
j_call: TRBJ2-7

cdr3_aa: CASSFRSRGNTIYF
cdr3_nt: TGTGCCAGCAGCTTTCGCAGCCGGGGAAACACCATATATTTT
v_call: TRBV7-9
d_call: NA
clone_size: NA
j_call: TRBJ1-3

cdr3_aa: CASSSLNGALTGELFF
cdr3_nt: TGTGCCAGCAGCTCACTTAACGGGGCTCTCACCGGGGAGCTGTTTTTT
v_call: TRBV7-7
d_call: NA
clone_size: NA
j_call: TRBJ2-2

cdr3_aa: CASSLSNQPQHF
cdr3_nt: TGTGCCAGTAGTCTGAGCAATCAGCCCCAGCATTTT
v_call: TRBV19
d_call: NA
clone_size: NA
j_call: TRBJ1-5

cdr3_aa: CAISGQGYEQYF
cdr3_nt: TGTGCCATCAGTGGACAGGGCTACGAGCAGTACTTC
v_call: TRBV10-3
d_call: TRBD1
clone_size: NA
j_call: TRBJ2-7

cdr3_aa: CASSRGGYSNQPQHF
cdr3_nt: TGTGCCAGCAGCCGGGGGGGATATAGCAATCAGCCCCAGCATTTT
v_call: TRBV5-6
d_call: NA
clone_size: NA
j_call: TRBJ1-5

cdr3_aa: CASSLLPGGMTDTQYF
cdr3_nt: TGTGCCAGCAGTTTATTGCCAGGGGGAATGACAGATACGCAGTATTTT
v_call: TRBV28
d_call: TRBD1
clone_size: NA
j_call: TRBJ2-3

cdr3_aa: CASSLGQGVAYEQYF
cdr3_nt: TGTGCCAGCAGTCTAGGACAGGGGGTGGCCTACGAGCAGTACTTC
v_call: TRBV27
d_call: TRBD1
clone_size: NA
j_call: TRBJ2-7

cdr3_aa: CASSLGRRSYNEQFF
cdr3_nt: TGTGCCAGCAGCTTGGGACGTCGGTCCTACAATGAGCAGTTCTTC
v_call: TRBV7-8
d_call: NA
clone_size: NA
j_call: TRBJ2-1

cdr3_aa: CASSSGPYGVQYF
cdr3_nt: TGTGCCAGCAGCTCCGGGCCCTATGGTGTGCAGTACTTC
v_call: TRBV27
d_call: NA
clone_size: NA
j_call: TRBJ2-7

cdr3_aa: CASSRMPQETQYF
cdr3_nt: TGTGCCAGCAGTCGAATGCCCCAAGAGACCCAGTACTTC
v_call: TRBV11-2
d_call: NA
clone_size: NA
j_call: TRBJ2-5

cdr3_aa: CASRTGFEGGELFF
cdr3_nt: TGTGCCAGCCGGACAGGGTTCGAGGGGGGGGAGCTGTTTTTT
v_call: TRBV6-1
d_call: TRBD1
clone_size: NA
j_call: TRBJ2-2

cdr3_aa: CASSFTGGAANTEAFF
cdr3_nt: TGCGCCAGCAGCTTCACAGGGGGCGCGGCGAACACTGAAGCTTTCTTT
v_call: TRBV5-1
d_call: TRBD1
clone_size: once
j_call: TRBJ1-1

cdr3_aa: CASSVGGPGELFF
cdr3_nt: TGTGCCAGCAGCGTAGGGGGACCCGGGGAGCTGTTTTTT
v_call: TRBV9
d_call: NA
clone_size: NA
j_call: TRBJ2-2

cdr3_aa: CASSLINQPQHF
cdr3_nt: TGTGCCAGCAGTTTGATTAACCAGCCCCAGCATTTT
v_call: TRBV28
d_call: NA
clone_size: NA
j_call: TRBJ1-5

cdr3_aa: CAISESDSLGEQYF
cdr3_nt: TGTGCCATCAGTGAGTCTGACAGTTTGGGCGAGCAGTACTTC
v_call: TRBV10-3
d_call: NA
clone_size: NA
j_call: TRBJ2-7

cdr3_aa: CASSPRTGEAGNTIYF
cdr3_nt: TGTGCCAGCAGCCCCCGGACAGGGGAGGCTGGAAACACCATATATTTT
v_call: TRBV11-2
d_call: TRBD1
clone_size: NA
j_call: TRBJ1-3

cdr3_aa: CASSPQQGVYEQYF
cdr3_nt: TGTGCCAGCTCACCACAGCAGGGGGTCTACGAGCAGTACTTC
v_call: TRBV18
d_call: TRBD1
clone_size: NA
j_call: TRBJ2-7